These 10 T cell receptor beta chains were sequenced from one sample in a study of T cell clusters in autoimmune cytopenias (dated by TCRdb to about 2019). Per sample, roughly 240 ng of peripheral blood genomic DNA, about 38,000 genome equivalents, was used for TRB amplification. Sequencing was performed on an Illumina MiSeq. TRB rearrangements were amplified by multiplex PCR using a touch-down protocol with TRB-A and TRB-B primer pools mixed in one tube. Through TCRdb reprocessing, the reads give one entry per CDR3 protein sequence; DNA is omitted. The table for this sample shows more than 6,500 distinct CDR3 sequences. The ten top clones hold approximately 3.1% of the sample. The sample was peripheral blood. These receptors were collected from a human donor with an autoimmune cytopenia or autoimmune hepatitis (not recorded which).

This chain joins TRBV18 and TRBJ2-7. CDR3 length: 12 amino acids. CDR1 KGHSH and CDR2 LQKENI come from the germline V gene. CDR3: CASSPTTYEQYF.

Its frequency marks this clonotype as medium-sized. This sequence joins TRBV6-1 and TRBJ1-2; TCRdb returns TRBD1, unconfirmable since there is no DNA. This CDR3 is 15 amino acids long. Germline CDR1 reads MNHNS; CDR2 reads SASEGT. CDR3 sequence: CASSEFTGDNYGYTF.

This clonotype is deemed medium-sized (0.01 to 0.1%) by its frequency. V is TRBV12-3 or TRBV12-4 and J is TRBJ1-4. The CDR3 is made up of 14 amino acids. The CDR3 loop reads CASSFSATNEKLFF.

This clonotype is labeled medium-sized based on frequency. The chain employs TRBV6-6 and TRBJ1-1; TCRdb calls TRBD1, which cannot be checked without DNA. The germline CDR1 and CDR2 sequences are MNHNY and SVGAGI (reference sequence). CDR3 length: 14 residues. Here the CDR3 reads CASSYGGGATEAFF.

Frequency places this clonotype as medium-sized. CDR3 region: CASSEALWTEITGELFF. The rearrangement joins TRBV6-1 to TRBJ2-2; with no DNA, the TCRdb D assignment of TRBD1 cannot be verified. CDR3 length: 17 amino acids. Germline-derived CDR1 and CDR2 are MNHNS and SASEGT.

This clonotype is deemed medium-sized by its frequency. CDR3 amino acids: CASSSTGGRETQYF. The chain recombines TRBV6-5 with TRBJ2-5; the TCRdb call, TRBD1, lacks DNA for checking. The CDR3 loop spans 14 amino acids. The germline V gene has CDR1 MNHEY and CDR2 SVGAGI.

This chain links TRBV6-1 with TRBJ2-1; TCRdb reports TRBD2, a call that lacks DNA to check it against. There are 15 residues in the CDR3. CDR1 is MNHNS and CDR2 is SASEGT in the germline V gene. This chain's CDR3 is CASSERLSGSNEQFF.

Considering frequency, this clonotype is medium-sized. V is TRBV19 and J is TRBJ2-2. Germline V gene sequence: CDR1 LNHDA, CDR2 SQIVND (reference sequence). The CDR3 is 14 amino acids. CDR3 sequence reads: CASSMSGTTGELFF.

This chain connects TRBV7-2 to TRBJ2-5; the TRBD2 assignment by TCRdb is unverifiable without DNA. CDR1 SGHTA and CDR2 FQGNSA come from the germline V gene. The CDR3 is 16 amino acids. CDR3 residues: CASSLARLAGGETQYF.

Considering frequency, this clonotype is medium-sized. V and J are TRBV5-1 and TRBJ2-7; the D call of TRBD1 rests on TCRdb alone, since no DNA is present to check it. The CDR3 has 14 amino acids. Germline CDR1 is SGHRS and CDR2 is YFSETQ. The CDR3 is CASSLSGGSYEQYF.